The rows below give T cell receptor beta chains drawn from one sample of a study of OX40 agonist ivuxolimab in advanced cancers. Profiling relied on immunoSEQ multiplex PCR, and the TCRdb table lists in-frame clones only, not all of them. The profile shows 27,000 or so clones, about 86% of them singletons. The specimen was CD4+ or CD8+ T cells sorted from blood, collected in a trial of the OX40 agonist ivuxolimab. These receptors originate from an adult with an advanced solid tumor such as melanoma, head and neck, liver or kidney cancer. Each CDR3 is given with its conserved first and last residue. A D gene is named only where the DNA matches it firmly. Only part of the rows carry a size: once, few, many, or a class if the clone is expanded.

d_gene: -
abundance: -
j_gene: TRBJ1-4
v_gene: TRBV4-1
CDR3nt: TGCGCCAGCAGCCAAGGTTCTGGGGCTTGGGAAAAACTGTTTTTT
CDR3aa: CASSQGSGAWEKLFF

d_gene: -
abundance: -
j_gene: TRBJ2-7
v_gene: TRBV27
CDR3nt: TGTGCCAGCAGTTTTCAGGGATCCTACGAGCAGTACTTC
CDR3aa: CASSFQGSYEQYF

d_gene: -
abundance: -
j_gene: TRBJ2-7
v_gene: TRBV28
CDR3nt: TGTGCCAGCAGTGCCCAGGGGAACTACGAGCAGTACTTC
CDR3aa: CASSAQGNYEQYF

d_gene: -
abundance: -
j_gene: TRBJ2-3
v_gene: TRBV10-3
CDR3nt: TGTGCCATCAGTGAGTCCCGAGGGAAGGGAGCCCAACCTTGGGAAGATACGCAGTATTTT
CDR3aa: CAISESRGKGAQPWEDTQYF

d_gene: TRBD2
abundance: once
j_gene: TRBJ2-7
v_gene: TRBV29-1
CDR3nt: TGCAGCGTCGGTTGGGGGGGATCCTACGAGCAGTACTTC
CDR3aa: CSVGWGGSYEQYF

d_gene: -
abundance: -
j_gene: TRBJ2-3
v_gene: TRBV28
CDR3nt: TGTGCCAGCAGAAGTCAGCTCACAGATACGCAGTATTTT
CDR3aa: CASRSQLTDTQYF

d_gene: TRBD2
abundance: -
j_gene: TRBJ2-7
v_gene: TRBV5-4
CDR3nt: TGTGCCAGCAGCGGCAGCCCTGGGACTCTAGCGGGGGTCTACGAGCAGTACTTC
CDR3aa: CASSGSPGTLAGVYEQYF

d_gene: TRBD2
abundance: -
j_gene: TRBJ2-1
v_gene: TRBV11-1
CDR3nt: TGTGCCAGCACCCTGTCTGGGGGAGGGAACAATGAGCAGTTCTTC
CDR3aa: CASTLSGGGNNEQFF

d_gene: -
abundance: -
j_gene: TRBJ1-3
v_gene: TRBV7-2
CDR3nt: TGTGCCAGCAGCGTCGGAAACACCATATATTTT
CDR3aa: CASSVGNTIYF

d_gene: -
abundance: -
j_gene: TRBJ2-7
v_gene: TRBV7-9
CDR3nt: TGTGCCAGCAGCTTAGGGACAGCCTACGAGCAGTACTTC
CDR3aa: CASSLGTAYEQYF

d_gene: -
abundance: -
j_gene: TRBJ2-7
v_gene: TRBV5-8
CDR3nt: TGTGCCAGCAACTCTGACCCCTACGAGCAGTACTTC
CDR3aa: CASNSDPYEQYF

d_gene: TRBD2
abundance: -
j_gene: TRBJ2-1
v_gene: TRBV14
CDR3nt: TGTGCCAGCAGCCAATCCCTCTCCGGACTAGCCTACAATGAGCAGTTCTTC
CDR3aa: CASSQSLSGLAYNEQFF

d_gene: -
abundance: -
j_gene: TRBJ2-4
v_gene: TRBV9
CDR3nt: TGTGCCAGCAGCCAAGGACAGCTTTATGCCAAAAACATTCAGTACTTC
CDR3aa: CASSQGQLYAKNIQYF

d_gene: -
abundance: -
j_gene: TRBJ1-1
v_gene: TRBV6-5
CDR3nt: TGTGCCAGCAGTTACTCAAGGGGCAACACTGAAGCTTTCTTT
CDR3aa: CASSYSRGNTEAFF

d_gene: -
abundance: -
j_gene: TRBJ2-1
v_gene: TRBV5-1
CDR3nt: TGCGCCAGCAGCAACGGACCAGGCAATGAGCAGTTCTTC
CDR3aa: CASSNGPGNEQFF

d_gene: TRBD1
abundance: -
j_gene: TRBJ1-5
v_gene: TRBV15
CDR3nt: TGTGCCACCAGCGGAATTCCGGGACAGGGGGCAAATCAGCCCCAGCATTTT
CDR3aa: CATSGIPGQGANQPQHF

d_gene: TRBD2
abundance: -
j_gene: TRBJ2-7
v_gene: TRBV5-6
CDR3nt: TGTGCCAGCAGCTTGGCAGCGGGGGGGCTCACCACCTACGAGCAGTACTTC
CDR3aa: CASSLAAGGLTTYEQYF

d_gene: TRBD2
abundance: -
j_gene: TRBJ2-7
v_gene: TRBV4-1
CDR3nt: TGCGCCAGCAGCCAATATATAGCGGGAGAAAGGTCCTACGAGCAGTACTTC
CDR3aa: CASSQYIAGERSYEQYF

d_gene: -
abundance: -
j_gene: TRBJ2-7
v_gene: TRBV6-1
CDR3nt: TGTGCCAGCAGCTACGAGCAGTACTTC
CDR3aa: CASSYEQYF

d_gene: -
abundance: large
j_gene: TRBJ1-5
v_gene: TRBV19
CDR3nt: TGTGCCAGTAGTCTACACCCTAGCAATCAGCCCCAGCATTTT
CDR3aa: CASSLHPSNQPQHF

d_gene: -
abundance: -
j_gene: TRBJ2-3
v_gene: TRBV15
CDR3nt: TGTGCCACCAGCAGAGATGATGGAGGAAATACGCAGTATTTT
CDR3aa: CATSRDDGGNTQYF

d_gene: TRBD1
abundance: -
j_gene: TRBJ1-5
v_gene: TRBV28
CDR3nt: TGTGCCAGCAGTTTACTAGACACCGGTATGGGGACAGGGGAAAATCAGCCCCAGCATTTT
CDR3aa: CASSLLDTGMGTGENQPQHF

d_gene: TRBD2
abundance: -
j_gene: TRBJ2-5
v_gene: TRBV30
CDR3nt: TGTGCCTGGAGTGTAAGTTTGGCTAGCGGAATTTTACAAGAGACCCAGTACTTC
CDR3aa: CAWSVSLASGILQETQYF

d_gene: -
abundance: -
j_gene: TRBJ2-7
v_gene: TRBV11-2
CDR3nt: TGTGCCAGCAGCCCGCAGGGTGCCCTGCGCGAGCAGTACTTC
CDR3aa: CASSPQGALREQYF

d_gene: TRBD1
abundance: once
j_gene: TRBJ1-2
v_gene: TRBV19
CDR3nt: TGTGCCAGTAGCGAAACAGGGGGCGGTATCTATGGCTACACCTTC
CDR3aa: CASSETGGGIYGYTF

d_gene: -
abundance: -
j_gene: TRBJ2-1
v_gene: TRBV7-8
CDR3nt: TGTGCCAGCAGCTTAGCAGGGTCGGACAATGAGCAGTTCTTC
CDR3aa: CASSLAGSDNEQFF

d_gene: -
abundance: -
j_gene: TRBJ1-1
v_gene: TRBV19
CDR3nt: TGTGCCCTGGGGGGGGGCACTGAAGCTTTCTTT
CDR3aa: CALGGGTEAFF

d_gene: -
abundance: -
j_gene: TRBJ2-7
v_gene: TRBV5-8
CDR3nt: TGTGCCAGCAGCTTTATGGAGTACGAGCAGTACTTC
CDR3aa: CASSFMEYEQYF

d_gene: -
abundance: -
j_gene: TRBJ1-5
v_gene: TRBV7-8
CDR3nt: TGTGCCAGCAGCTTCTCCTCCAGGGGCCCTCAGCCCCAGCATTTT
CDR3aa: CASSFSSRGPQPQHF

d_gene: -
abundance: -
j_gene: TRBJ2-3
v_gene: TRBV5-1
CDR3nt: TGCGCCAGCAGCTTGGTTAGCGGCACAGATACGCAGTATTTT
CDR3aa: CASSLVSGTDTQYF

d_gene: TRBD1
abundance: -
j_gene: TRBJ2-7
v_gene: TRBV7-9
CDR3nt: TGTGCCAGCAGCATACAGGGGGCAGGCGAGCAGTACTTC
CDR3aa: CASSIQGAGEQYF

d_gene: -
abundance: -
j_gene: TRBJ1-6
v_gene: TRBV29-1
CDR3nt: TGCAGCGTTGGGGGGGCTGAAGCTAATTCACCCCTCCACTTT
CDR3aa: CSVGGAEANSPLHF

d_gene: -
abundance: once
j_gene: TRBJ2-1
v_gene: TRBV5-6
CDR3nt: TGTGCCAGCAGCTTAAGCTCCTACAATGAGCAGTTCTTC
CDR3aa: CASSLSSYNEQFF

d_gene: -
abundance: -
j_gene: TRBJ1-4
v_gene: TRBV13
CDR3nt: TGTGCCAGCACCCTGGGCGGGGCTGTTGGTGAAAAACTGTTTTTT
CDR3aa: CASTLGGAVGEKLFF

d_gene: TRBD1
abundance: -
j_gene: TRBJ2-7
v_gene: TRBV5-4
CDR3nt: TGTGCCAGCAGCTTGTGGGGGACAGGGCTCAGGGTCGAGCAGTACTTC
CDR3aa: CASSLWGTGLRVEQYF

d_gene: TRBD2
abundance: -
j_gene: TRBJ2-1
v_gene: TRBV27
CDR3nt: TGTGCCAGCGGTGAGACTAGCGGGAATGAGCAGTTCTTC
CDR3aa: CASGETSGNEQFF

d_gene: TRBD1
abundance: -
j_gene: TRBJ2-7
v_gene: TRBV27
CDR3nt: TGTGCCAGCAGTTTTACAGGGGCCTCCTACGAGCAGTACTTC
CDR3aa: CASSFTGASYEQYF

d_gene: TRBD1
abundance: -
j_gene: TRBJ2-2
v_gene: TRBV5-1
CDR3nt: TGCGCCAGCAGCTCCGGGACAGCGAACACCGGGGAGCTGTTTTTT
CDR3aa: CASSSGTANTGELFF

d_gene: -
abundance: -
j_gene: TRBJ2-7
v_gene: TRBV19
CDR3nt: TGTGCCAGTAGTATCGGGGCAGGTTTCACCTACGAGCAGTACTTC
CDR3aa: CASSIGAGFTYEQYF

d_gene: -
abundance: -
j_gene: TRBJ1-1
v_gene: TRBV2
CDR3nt: TGTGCCAGCAGTGACCTCAGGGGAACTGAAGCTTTCTTT
CDR3aa: CASSDLRGTEAFF

d_gene: -
abundance: -
j_gene: TRBJ2-3
v_gene: TRBV2
CDR3nt: TGTGCCAGCAGCCGGGGCTTCACAGATACGCAGTATTTT
CDR3aa: CASSRGFTDTQYF

d_gene: TRBD2
abundance: -
j_gene: TRBJ2-3
v_gene: TRBV10-1
CDR3nt: TGCGCCAGCAGTGAGGCCGGACTAGGAGCCTCTCCGCAGTATTTT
CDR3aa: CASSEAGLGASPQYF

d_gene: -
abundance: -
j_gene: TRBJ2-5
v_gene: TRBV27
CDR3nt: TGTGCCAGCAGTTTTGGCAGTCAAGAGACCCAGTACTTC
CDR3aa: CASSFGSQETQYF

d_gene: TRBD2
abundance: once
j_gene: TRBJ2-7
v_gene: TRBV4-1
CDR3nt: TGCGCCAGCAGCCAAGTGTCTAGCGGGACATACGAGCAGTACTTC
CDR3aa: CASSQVSSGTYEQYF

d_gene: -
abundance: -
j_gene: TRBJ2-5
v_gene: TRBV12-5
CDR3nt: TGTGCTAGTGGTTTGCGGCCCGAAGAGACCCAGTACTTC
CDR3aa: CASGLRPEETQYF

d_gene: -
abundance: once
j_gene: TRBJ1-2
v_gene: TRBV2
CDR3nt: TGTGCCAGCAGTGAAGAAGAGGAGAGGATAACTTATGGCTACACCTTC
CDR3aa: CASSEEEERITYGYTF

d_gene: -
abundance: -
j_gene: TRBJ2-7
v_gene: TRBV7-9
CDR3nt: TGTGCCAGCAGCCCATCAGTTACGAGCTCCTACGAGCAGTACTTC
CDR3aa: CASSPSVTSSYEQYF

d_gene: -
abundance: -
j_gene: TRBJ2-7
v_gene: TRBV15
CDR3nt: TGTGCCACCAGCAACGGGTTCGTCTACGAGCAGTACTTC
CDR3aa: CATSNGFVYEQYF

d_gene: -
abundance: -
j_gene: TRBJ2-2
v_gene: TRBV7-8
CDR3nt: TGTGCCAGCAGCTCCTACCATGAGACCGGGGAGCTGTTTTTT
CDR3aa: CASSSYHETGELFF

d_gene: TRBD2
abundance: -
j_gene: TRBJ2-7
v_gene: TRBV28
CDR3nt: TGTGCCAGCAGAGACACTAGCGATAGCTCCTACGAGCAGTACTTC
CDR3aa: CASRDTSDSSYEQYF

d_gene: -
abundance: -
j_gene: TRBJ2-7
v_gene: TRBV18
CDR3nt: TGTGCCAGCTCAGGTGGGAACTACGAGCAGTACTTC
CDR3aa: CASSGGNYEQYF

d_gene: -
abundance: -
j_gene: TRBJ2-6
v_gene: TRBV27
CDR3nt: TGTGCCAGCAGTTTAGAGGCAGGGACCATAAGCTCTGGGGCCAACGTCCTGACTTTC
CDR3aa: CASSLEAGTISSGANVLTF

d_gene: TRBD1
abundance: -
j_gene: TRBJ2-7
v_gene: TRBV27
CDR3nt: TGTGCCAGCAGTTTATCCCTCCTCAGGGGGCCCTACGAGCAGTACTTC
CDR3aa: CASSLSLLRGPYEQYF

d_gene: TRBD2
abundance: -
j_gene: TRBJ2-1
v_gene: TRBV19
CDR3nt: TGTGCCAGTAGTTCCGGCCTAGCGGGGCAGTTCTTC
CDR3aa: CASSSGLAGQFF

d_gene: TRBD1
abundance: -
j_gene: TRBJ2-1
v_gene: TRBV15
CDR3nt: TGTGCCACCAGCAGAGATCAGGGGACAGGGTGGAATGAGCAGTTCTTC
CDR3aa: CATSRDQGTGWNEQFF

d_gene: -
abundance: -
j_gene: TRBJ2-1
v_gene: TRBV27
CDR3nt: TGTGCCAGCAGTTTTGGGCAGTACAATGAGCAGTTCTTC
CDR3aa: CASSFGQYNEQFF

d_gene: TRBD2
abundance: -
j_gene: TRBJ2-7
v_gene: TRBV5-1
CDR3nt: TGCGCCAGCAGCTCAGGACTAGCGGGAGACGAGCAGTACTTC
CDR3aa: CASSSGLAGDEQYF

d_gene: -
abundance: -
j_gene: TRBJ1-5
v_gene: TRBV19
CDR3nt: TGTGCCAGTAAAACCTCGGACGGATATAGCAATCAGCCCCAGCATTTT
CDR3aa: CASKTSDGYSNQPQHF

d_gene: -
abundance: -
j_gene: TRBJ1-3
v_gene: TRBV19
CDR3nt: TGTGCCAGTAGTGAGGAGCCTGGGGGAAACACCATATATTTT
CDR3aa: CASSEEPGGNTIYF

d_gene: TRBD1
abundance: -
j_gene: TRBJ2-7
v_gene: TRBV6-4
CDR3nt: TGTGCCAGCAGTGATAATATACGACAGGGAGACTACGAGCAGTACTTC
CDR3aa: CASSDNIRQGDYEQYF